This TCR beta chain emerged from a study of blood T cell repertoires in COVID-19. Repertoires were generated with immunoSEQ multiplex PCR, while TCRdb's copy carries only in-frame clones and drops some. This table has 120,000 or so clones, approximately 83% appearing once. Trimming removed 2 bases from V and 3 bases from J; junction bases left unmatched: 10. From germline, CDR1 is LGHDT and CDR2 YNNKEL (reference sequence). The CDR3 spans 19 residues. Sequenced material: peripheral blood. This chain uses TRBV3-1 (or the pseudogene TRBV3-2) with TRBJ2-1; 13 bases are a match to TRBD2. The sequence was collected from a man older than 75 with active or convalescent COVID-19. CDR3 region: CASSQQTSGRLSSYNEQFF. The CDR3 DNA follows: TGTGCCAGCAGCCAACAGACTAGCGGGAGGCTCAGTAGCTACAATGAGCAGTTCTTC.